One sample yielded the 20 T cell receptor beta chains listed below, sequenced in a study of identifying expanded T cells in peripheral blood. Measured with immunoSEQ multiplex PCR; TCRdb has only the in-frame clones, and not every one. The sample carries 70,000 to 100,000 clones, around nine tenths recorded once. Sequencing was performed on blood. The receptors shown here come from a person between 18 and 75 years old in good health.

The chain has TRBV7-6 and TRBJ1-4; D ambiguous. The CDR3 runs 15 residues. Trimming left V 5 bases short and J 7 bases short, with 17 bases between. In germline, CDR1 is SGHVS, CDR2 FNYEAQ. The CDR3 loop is CASSPNMGRSEKLFF. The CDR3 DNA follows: TGTGCCAGCAGCCCGAACATGGGAAGATCTGAAAAACTGTTTTTT.

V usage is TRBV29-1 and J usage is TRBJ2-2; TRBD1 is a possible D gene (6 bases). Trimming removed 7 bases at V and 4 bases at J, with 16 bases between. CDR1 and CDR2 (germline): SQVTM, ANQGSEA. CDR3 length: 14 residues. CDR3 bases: TGCAGCGCAGTGGGGGCCCGGAGCACCGGGGAGCTGTTTTTT. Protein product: CSAVGARSTGELFF.

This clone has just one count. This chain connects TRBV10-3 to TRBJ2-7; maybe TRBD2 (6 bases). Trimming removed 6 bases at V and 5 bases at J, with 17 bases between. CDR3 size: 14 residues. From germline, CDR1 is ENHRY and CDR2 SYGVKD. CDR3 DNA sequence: TGTGCCATCAGCGATCCGGGGACTGTCCACGAGCAGTACTTC. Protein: CAISDPGTVHEQYF.

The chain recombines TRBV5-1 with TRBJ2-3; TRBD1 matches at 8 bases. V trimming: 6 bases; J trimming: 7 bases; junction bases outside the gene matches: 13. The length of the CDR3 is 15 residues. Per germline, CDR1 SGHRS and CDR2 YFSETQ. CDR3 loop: CASTARTGPGHTQYF. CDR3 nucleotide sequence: TGCGCCAGCACGGCACGGACAGGGCCGGGCCATACGCAGTATTTT.

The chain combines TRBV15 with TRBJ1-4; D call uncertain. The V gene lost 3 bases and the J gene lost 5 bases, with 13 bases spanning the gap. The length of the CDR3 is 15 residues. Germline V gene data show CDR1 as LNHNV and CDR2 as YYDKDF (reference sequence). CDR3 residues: CATSRGERANEKLFF. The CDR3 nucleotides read TGTGCCACCAGCAGGGGCGAAAGGGCGAATGAAAAACTGTTTTTT.

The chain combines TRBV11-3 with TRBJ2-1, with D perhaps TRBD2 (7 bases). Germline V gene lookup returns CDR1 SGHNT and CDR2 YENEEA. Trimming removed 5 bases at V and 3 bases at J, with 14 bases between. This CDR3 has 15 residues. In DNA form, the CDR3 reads TGTGCCAGCAGCCCCTCGGGGGGCCTCTACAATGAGCAGTTCTTC. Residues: CASSPSGGLYNEQFF.

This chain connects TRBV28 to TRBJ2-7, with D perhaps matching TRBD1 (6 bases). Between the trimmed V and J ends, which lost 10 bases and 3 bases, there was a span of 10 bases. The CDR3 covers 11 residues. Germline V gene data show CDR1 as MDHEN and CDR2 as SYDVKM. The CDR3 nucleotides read TGTGCCATTAGGACAGACTACGAGCAGTACTTC. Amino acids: CAIRTDYEQYF.

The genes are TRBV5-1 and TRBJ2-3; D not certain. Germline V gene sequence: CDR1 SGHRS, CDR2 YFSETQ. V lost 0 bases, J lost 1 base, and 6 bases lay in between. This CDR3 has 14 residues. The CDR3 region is CASSLAQRTDTQYF. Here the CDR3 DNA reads TGCGCCAGCAGCTTGGCCCAACGCACAGATACGCAGTATTTT.

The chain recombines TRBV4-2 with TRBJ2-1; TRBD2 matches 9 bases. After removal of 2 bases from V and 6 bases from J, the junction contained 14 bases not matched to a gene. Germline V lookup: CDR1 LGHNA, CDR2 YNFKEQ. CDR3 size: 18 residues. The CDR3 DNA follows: TGTGCCAGCAGCCAACGGTTCGGACTTGGCGGGGGGGGCAATGAGCAGTTCTTC. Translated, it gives CASSQRFGLGGGGNEQFF.

The DNA for the CDR3 is TGCAGCGGTGCCGGGACAGGGGTCGCAGATACGCAGTATTTT. This codes for CSGAGTGVADTQYF. The chain couples TRBV29-1 to TRBJ2-3; TRBD1 matches 10 bases. The CDR3 is made up of 14 amino acids. V shed 7 bases and J 4 bases; nucleotides not matched to a gene: 8. Germline CDR1 is SQVTM and CDR2 is ANQGSEA.

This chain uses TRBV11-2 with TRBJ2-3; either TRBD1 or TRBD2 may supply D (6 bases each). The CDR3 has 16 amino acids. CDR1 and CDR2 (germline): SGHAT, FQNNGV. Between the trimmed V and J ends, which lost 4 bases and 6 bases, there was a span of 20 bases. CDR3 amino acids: CASSSGRWGAGDTQYF. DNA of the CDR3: TGTGCCAGCAGCTCCGGCCGTTGGGGGGCCGGGGATACGCAGTATTTT.

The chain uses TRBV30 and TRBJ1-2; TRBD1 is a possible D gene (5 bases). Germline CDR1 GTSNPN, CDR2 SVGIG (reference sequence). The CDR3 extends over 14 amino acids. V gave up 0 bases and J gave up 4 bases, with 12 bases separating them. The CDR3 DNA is TGTGCCTGGAGTGTGACGGGACTGCTCTATGGCTACACCTTC. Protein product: CAWSVTGLLYGYTF. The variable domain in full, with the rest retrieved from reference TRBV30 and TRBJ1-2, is SQTIHQWPATLVQPVGSPLSLECTVEGTSNPNLYWYRQAAGRGLQLLFYSVGIGQISSEVPQNLSASRPQDRQFILSSKKLLLSDSGFYLCAWSVTGLLYGYTFGSGTRLTVV.

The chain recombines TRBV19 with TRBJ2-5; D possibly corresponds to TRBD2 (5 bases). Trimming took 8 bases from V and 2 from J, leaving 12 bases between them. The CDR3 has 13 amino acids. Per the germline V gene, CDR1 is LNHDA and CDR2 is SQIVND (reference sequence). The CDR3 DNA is TGTGCCAGTGACCAACCGGGACAAGAGACCCAGTACTTC. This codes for CASDQPGQETQYF.

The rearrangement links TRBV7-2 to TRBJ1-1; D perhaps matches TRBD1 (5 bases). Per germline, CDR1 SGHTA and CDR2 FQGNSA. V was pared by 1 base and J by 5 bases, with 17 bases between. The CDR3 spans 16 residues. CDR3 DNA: TGTGCCAGCAGCTTAGTTTCGATTCCAGGGAGGACTGAAGCTTTCTTT. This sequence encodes CASSLVSIPGRTEAFF. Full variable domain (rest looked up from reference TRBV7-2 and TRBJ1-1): GAGVSQSPSNKVTEKGKDVELRCDPISGHTALYWYRQSLGQGLEFLIYFQGNSAPDKSGLPSDRFSAERTGGSVSTLTIQRTQQEDSAVYLCASSLVSIPGRTEAFFGQGTRLTVV.

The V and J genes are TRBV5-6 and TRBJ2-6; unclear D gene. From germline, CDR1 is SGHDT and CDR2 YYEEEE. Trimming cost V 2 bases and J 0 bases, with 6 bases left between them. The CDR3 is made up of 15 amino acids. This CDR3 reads CASSFYDSGANVLTF. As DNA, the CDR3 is TGTGCCAGCAGCTTCTACGACTCTGGGGCCAACGTCCTGACTTTC.

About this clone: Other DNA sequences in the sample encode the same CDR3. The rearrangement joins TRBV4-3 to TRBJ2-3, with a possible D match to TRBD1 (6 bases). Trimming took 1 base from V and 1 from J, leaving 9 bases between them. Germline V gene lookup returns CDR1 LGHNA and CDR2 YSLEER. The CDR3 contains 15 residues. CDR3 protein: CASSQVPGGTDTQYF. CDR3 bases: TGCGCCAGCAGCCAAGTACCAGGGGGCACAGATACGCAGTATTTT.

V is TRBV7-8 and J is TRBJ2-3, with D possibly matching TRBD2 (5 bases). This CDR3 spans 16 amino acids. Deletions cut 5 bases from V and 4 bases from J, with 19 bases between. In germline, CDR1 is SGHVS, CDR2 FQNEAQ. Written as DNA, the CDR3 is TGTGCCAGCAGCCCGCCGTTCGGACTTTCTTCAGATACGCAGTATTTT. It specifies CASSPPFGLSSDTQYF.

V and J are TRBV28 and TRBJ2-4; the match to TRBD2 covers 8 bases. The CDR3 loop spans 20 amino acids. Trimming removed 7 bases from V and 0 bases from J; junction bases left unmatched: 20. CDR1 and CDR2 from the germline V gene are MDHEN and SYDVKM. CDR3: CASTPKDRVVGLEAKNIQYF. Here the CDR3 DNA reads TGTGCCAGCACCCCCAAAGACCGGGTCGTGGGACTAGAAGCCAAAAACATTCAGTACTTC.

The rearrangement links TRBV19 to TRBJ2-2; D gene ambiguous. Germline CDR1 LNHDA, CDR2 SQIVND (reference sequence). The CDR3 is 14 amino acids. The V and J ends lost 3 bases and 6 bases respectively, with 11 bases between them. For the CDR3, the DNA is TGTGCCAGTAGTATTAAAGAGCGACCCGGGGAGCTGTTTTTT. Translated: CASSIKERPGELFF. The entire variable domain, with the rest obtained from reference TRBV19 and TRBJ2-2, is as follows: DGGITQSPKYLFRKEGQNVTLSCEQNLNHDAMYWYRQDPGQGLRLIYYSQIVNDFQKGDIAEGYSVSREKKESFPLTVTSAQKNPTAFYLCASSIKERPGELFFGEGSRLTVL.

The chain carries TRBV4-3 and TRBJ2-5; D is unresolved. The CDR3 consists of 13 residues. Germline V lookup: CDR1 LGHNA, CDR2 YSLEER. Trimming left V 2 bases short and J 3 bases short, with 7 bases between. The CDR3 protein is CASSQNREETQYF. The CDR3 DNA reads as TGCGCCAGCAGCCAAAATAGGGAAGAGACCCAGTACTTC.